The clone carrying this TCR beta chain occurred once. The sample originates from a study of blood T cell repertoires in COVID-19. Whole-study context: In each case, the material was cDNA or gDNA derived from T cells, B-cell-depleted T cells, or PBMCs.

CDR3 size: 13 residues. Trimming stripped 0 bases from V and 4 bases from J, with 6 bases between. The germline CDR1 and CDR2 sequences are SGDLS and YYNGEE. In the original workflow: By means of reference gene primer amplification, nucleated cell counts were estimated. Method: immunoSEQ multiplex PCR; TCRdb's copy keeps in-frame clones and lacks some. The D gene and trimming were derived from the DNA, and the V and J assignments and clone size from that table. This sample yields roughly 90,000 clones, of which approximately 80% are seen a single time; about 9.4% belongs to the top ten. The V and J genes are TRBV9 and TRBJ2-3; D not resolved. This clonotype was sampled from a woman between 70 and 85 years old with acute or convalescent COVID-19. Sequencing used peripheral blood. CDR3 sequence reads: CASSVDGPDTQYF. In nucleotides, the CDR3 is TGTGCCAGCAGCGTAGATGGCCCAGATACGCAGTATTTT.